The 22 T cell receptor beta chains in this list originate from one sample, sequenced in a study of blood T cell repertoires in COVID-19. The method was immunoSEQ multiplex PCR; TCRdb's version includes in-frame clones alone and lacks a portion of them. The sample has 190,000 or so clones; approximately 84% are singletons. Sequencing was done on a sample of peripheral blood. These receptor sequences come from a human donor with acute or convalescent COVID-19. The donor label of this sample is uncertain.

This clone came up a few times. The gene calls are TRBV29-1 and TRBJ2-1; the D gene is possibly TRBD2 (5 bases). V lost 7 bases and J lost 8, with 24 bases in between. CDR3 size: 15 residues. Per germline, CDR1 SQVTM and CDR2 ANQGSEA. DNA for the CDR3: TGCAGCGCAACGAAACTAGTTATAACGAACTATGAGCAGTTCTTC. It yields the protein CSATKLVITNYEQFF.

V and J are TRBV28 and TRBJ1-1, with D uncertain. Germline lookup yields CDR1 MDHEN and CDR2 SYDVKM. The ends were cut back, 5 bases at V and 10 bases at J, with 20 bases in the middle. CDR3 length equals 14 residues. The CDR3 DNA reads TGTGCCAGCAGTCCCCCCCGACCGGGAGCCTTAGCTTTCTTT. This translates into CASSPPRPGALAFF.

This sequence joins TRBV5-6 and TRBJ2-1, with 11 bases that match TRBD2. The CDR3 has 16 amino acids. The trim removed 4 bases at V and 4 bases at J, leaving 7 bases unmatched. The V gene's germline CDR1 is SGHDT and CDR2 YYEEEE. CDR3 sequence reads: CASSGLGLADYNEQFF. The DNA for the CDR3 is TGTGCCAGCAGCGGGCTGGGACTAGCGGATTACAATGAGCAGTTCTTC. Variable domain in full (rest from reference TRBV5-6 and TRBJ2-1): DAGVTQSPTHLIKTRGQQVTLRCSPKSGHDTVSWYQQALGQGPQFIFQYYEEEERQRGNFPDRFSGHQFPNYSSELNVNALLLGDSALYLCASSGLGLADYNEQFFGPGTRLTVL.

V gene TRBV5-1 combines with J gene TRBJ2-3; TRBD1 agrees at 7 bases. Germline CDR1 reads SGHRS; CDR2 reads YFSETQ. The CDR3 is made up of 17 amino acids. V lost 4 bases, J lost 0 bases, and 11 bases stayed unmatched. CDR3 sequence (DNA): TGCGCCAGCAGCATCCGGGGACAGAGCCATAGCACAGATACGCAGTATTTT. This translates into CASSIRGQSHSTDTQYF.

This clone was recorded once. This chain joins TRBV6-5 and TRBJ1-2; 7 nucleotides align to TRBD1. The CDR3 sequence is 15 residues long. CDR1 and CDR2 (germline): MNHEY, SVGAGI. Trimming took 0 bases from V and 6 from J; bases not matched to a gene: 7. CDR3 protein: CASSYSRDSVDGYTF. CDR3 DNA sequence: TGTGCCAGCAGTTACTCCCGGGACAGCGTCGATGGCTACACCTTC.

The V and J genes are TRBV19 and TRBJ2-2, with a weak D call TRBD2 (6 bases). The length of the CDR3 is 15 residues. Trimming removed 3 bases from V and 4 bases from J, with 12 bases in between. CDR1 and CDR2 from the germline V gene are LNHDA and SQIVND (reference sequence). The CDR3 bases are TGTGCCAGTAGTATCGGGGGAACGGGCACCGGGGAGCTGTTTTTT. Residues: CASSIGGTGTGELFF.

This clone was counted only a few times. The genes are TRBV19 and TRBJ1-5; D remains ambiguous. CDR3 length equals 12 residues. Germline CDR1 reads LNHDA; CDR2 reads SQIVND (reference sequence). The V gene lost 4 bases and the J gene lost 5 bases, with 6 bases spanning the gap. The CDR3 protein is CASSSGDQPQHF. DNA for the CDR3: TGTGCCAGTAGTAGTGGAGATCAGCCCCAGCATTTT.

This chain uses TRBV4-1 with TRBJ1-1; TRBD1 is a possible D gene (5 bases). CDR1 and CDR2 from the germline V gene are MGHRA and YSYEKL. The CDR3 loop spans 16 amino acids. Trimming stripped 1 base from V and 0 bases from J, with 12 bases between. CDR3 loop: CASSQAGGAMNTEAFF. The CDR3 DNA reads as TGCGCCAGCAGCCAAGCGGGGGGTGCCATGAACACTGAAGCTTTCTTT.

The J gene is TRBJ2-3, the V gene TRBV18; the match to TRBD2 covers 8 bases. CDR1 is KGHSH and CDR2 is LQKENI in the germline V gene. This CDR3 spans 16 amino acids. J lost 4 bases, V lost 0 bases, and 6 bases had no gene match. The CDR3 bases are TGTGCCAGCTCACCACCTCAGCGGGAGTACGCAGATACGCAGTATTTT. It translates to CASSPPQREYADTQYF.

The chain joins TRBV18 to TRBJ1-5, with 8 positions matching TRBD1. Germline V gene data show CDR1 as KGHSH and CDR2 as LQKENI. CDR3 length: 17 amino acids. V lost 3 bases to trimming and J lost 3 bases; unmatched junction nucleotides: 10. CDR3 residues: CASSPLGTGFNNQPQHF. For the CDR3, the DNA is TGTGCCAGCTCACCCCTCGGGACAGGTTTTAACAATCAGCCCCAGCATTTT.

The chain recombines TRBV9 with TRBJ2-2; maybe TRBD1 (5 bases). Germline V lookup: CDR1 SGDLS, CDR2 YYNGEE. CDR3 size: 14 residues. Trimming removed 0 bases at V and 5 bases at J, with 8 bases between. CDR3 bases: TGTGCCAGCAGCGTAGCTCGACAGACCGGGGAGCTGTTTTTT. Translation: CASSVARQTGELFF.

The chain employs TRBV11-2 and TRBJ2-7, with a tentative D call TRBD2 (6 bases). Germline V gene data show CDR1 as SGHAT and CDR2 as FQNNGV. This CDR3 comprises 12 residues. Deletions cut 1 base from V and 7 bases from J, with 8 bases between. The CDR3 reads CASSLGAGEQYF. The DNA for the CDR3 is TGTGCCAGCAGCTTAGGCGCGGGGGAGCAGTACTTC.

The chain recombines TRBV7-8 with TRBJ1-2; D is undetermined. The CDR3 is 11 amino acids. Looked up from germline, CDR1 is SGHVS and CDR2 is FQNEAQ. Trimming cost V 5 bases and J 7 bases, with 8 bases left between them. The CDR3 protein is CASSPGIGYTF. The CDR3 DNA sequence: TGTGCCAGCAGCCCAGGTATTGGCTACACCTTC.

The CDR3, as DNA: TGTGCCAGCAGCAAAGGGGACAGGGGGACCTACGAGCAGTACTTC. Residues: CASSKGDRGTYEQYF. The chain combines TRBV7-9 with TRBJ2-7, with 11 bases that match TRBD1. CDR1 and CDR2 (germline): SEHNR, FQNEAQ (reference sequence). With 5 bases clipped from V and 2 bases from J, the junction kept 5 bases outside the gene matches. The CDR3 is 15 amino acids.

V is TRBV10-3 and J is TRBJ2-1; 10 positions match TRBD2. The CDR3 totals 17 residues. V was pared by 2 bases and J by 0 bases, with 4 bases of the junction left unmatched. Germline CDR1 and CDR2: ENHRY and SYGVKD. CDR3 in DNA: TGTGCCATCAGTGAGACTAGCGGGAAACGCTCCTACAATGAGCAGTTCTTC. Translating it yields CAISETSGKRSYNEQFF.

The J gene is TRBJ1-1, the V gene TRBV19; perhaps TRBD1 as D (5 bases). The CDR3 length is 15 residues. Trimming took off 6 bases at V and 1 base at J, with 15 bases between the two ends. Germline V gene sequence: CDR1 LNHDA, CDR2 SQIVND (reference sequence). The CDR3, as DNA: TGTGCCAGTAGCCCATCCCCACAGGAGAACACTGAAGCTTTCTTT. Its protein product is CASSPSPQENTEAFF.

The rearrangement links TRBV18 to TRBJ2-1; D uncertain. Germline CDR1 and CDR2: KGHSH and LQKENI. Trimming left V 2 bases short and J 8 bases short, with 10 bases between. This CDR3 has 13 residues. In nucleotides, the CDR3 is TGTGCCAGCTCACCAGCCAGCGACCATGAGCAGTTCTTC. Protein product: CASSPASDHEQFF.

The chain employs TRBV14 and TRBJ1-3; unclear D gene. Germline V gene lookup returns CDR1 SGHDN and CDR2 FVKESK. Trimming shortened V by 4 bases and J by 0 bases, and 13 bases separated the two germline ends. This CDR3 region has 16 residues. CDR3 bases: TGTGCCAGCAGCCGCTACCCGCGCGACTCTGGAAACACCATATATTTT. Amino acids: CASSRYPRDSGNTIYF.

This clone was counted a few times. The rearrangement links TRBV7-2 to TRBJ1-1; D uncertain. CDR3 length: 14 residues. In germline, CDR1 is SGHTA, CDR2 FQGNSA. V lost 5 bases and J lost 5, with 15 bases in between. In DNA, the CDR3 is TGTGCCAGCAGCCCCGGAGGGCTGGTTACTGAAGCTTTCTTT. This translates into CASSPGGLVTEAFF.

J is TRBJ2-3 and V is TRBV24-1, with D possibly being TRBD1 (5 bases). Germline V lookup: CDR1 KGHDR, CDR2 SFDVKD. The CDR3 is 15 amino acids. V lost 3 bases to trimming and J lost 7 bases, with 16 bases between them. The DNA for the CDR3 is TGTGCCACCAGTGATGGGGCGACCCCAGGGTATACGCAGTATTTT. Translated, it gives CATSDGATPGYTQYF.

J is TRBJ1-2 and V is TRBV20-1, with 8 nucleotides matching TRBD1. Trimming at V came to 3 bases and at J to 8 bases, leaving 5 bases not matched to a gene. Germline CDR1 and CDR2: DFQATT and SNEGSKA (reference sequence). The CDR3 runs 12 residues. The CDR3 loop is CSASSRGQGYTF. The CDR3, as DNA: TGCAGTGCTAGTAGCAGGGGGCAGGGCTACACCTTC.

The CDR3 region is CASSPGLSQADTQYF. CDR3 DNA sequence: TGTGCCAGCAGTCCCGGACTATCTCAGGCAGATACGCAGTATTTT. The J gene is TRBJ2-3, the V gene TRBV28; possibly TRBD2 for D (6 bases). Deletions cut 5 bases from V and 4 bases from J, with 16 bases between. Germline-derived CDR1 and CDR2 are MDHEN and SYDVKM. The CDR3 is made up of 15 amino acids.